These 23 T cell receptor beta chains were sequenced from one sample in a study of blood T cell repertoires in COVID-19. Using immunoSEQ multiplex PCR, the repertoire was profiled, and TCRdb retains in-frame clones only, with some absent. Of roughly 300,000 clones listed, roughly 88% are singletons. Sequenced input: peripheral blood. Receptor source: a woman in her forties or fifties with acute or convalescent COVID-19.

This clone has only one observation. This chain uses TRBV29-1 with TRBJ2-3; D is uncertain. The CDR3 totals 13 residues. Trimming left V 4 bases short and J 0 bases short, with 8 bases between. Germline V gives CDR1 SQVTM, CDR2 ANQGSEA. The CDR3 loop is CSVAKTSTDTQYF. CDR3 in DNA: TGCAGCGTTGCCAAGACTAGCACAGATACGCAGTATTTT.

Comment on this clone: A read error may account for a junction end that differs from germline. The CDR3 spells CASRYWTGEDEQFF. DNA for the CDR3: TGTGCCAGCAGATACTGGACAGGGGAGGATGAGCAGTTCTTC. The genes are TRBV6-5 and TRBJ2-1; the match to TRBD1 covers 9 bases. Germline assignment: CDR1 MNHEY and CDR2 SVGAGI. This CDR3 spans 14 amino acids.

The chain links TRBV7-3 to TRBJ2-7; a weak D match, TRBD2 (6 bases). The V and J ends lost 5 bases and 7 bases respectively, with 15 bases between them. This CDR3 is 13 amino acids long. Germline-derived CDR1 and CDR2 are SGHTA and FQGTGA. The CDR3, as DNA: TGTGCCAGCAGCCCGGTGGGGGGTCGGGAGCAGTACTTC. Translation: CASSPVGGREQYF.

This chain links TRBV28 with TRBJ1-5; D is unresolved. The CDR3 consists of 15 residues. V was shortened by 1 base and J by 0 bases, with 7 bases between the two germline ends. In germline, CDR1 is MDHEN, CDR2 SYDVKM. The CDR3 sequence: CASSLYYNSNQPQHF. As DNA, the CDR3 is TGTGCCAGCAGTTTATATTACAATAGCAATCAGCCCCAGCATTTT.

This clone has a single count. The chain links TRBV24-1 to TRBJ2-3, with D uncertain. Per germline, CDR1 KGHDR and CDR2 SFDVKD. V shed 0 bases and J shed 0 bases, with 6 bases lying between them. The CDR3 runs to 15 residues. For the CDR3, the DNA is TGTGCCACCAGTGATTTGATCGGGAGCACAGATACGCAGTATTTT. This sequence encodes CATSDLIGSTDTQYF.

The gene calls are TRBV15 and TRBJ2-2; 8 positions match TRBD1. In germline, CDR1 is LNHNV, CDR2 YYDKDF (reference sequence). The junction had 8 bases not matched to a gene; V was cut back by 2 bases and J by 6 bases. The CDR3 loop spans 16 amino acids. The CDR3 here is CATSRWTGKSAGELFF. The CDR3 DNA sequence: TGTGCCACCAGCAGATGGACAGGGAAGTCTGCCGGGGAGCTGTTTTTT.

Note on this clone: The junction shows a germline mismatch at one end, possibly a read error. The J gene is TRBJ2-1, the V gene TRBV29-1; TRBD2 aligns across 14 bases. This CDR3 has 15 amino acids. In germline, CDR1 is SQVTM, CDR2 ANQGSEA. The CDR3 here is CSVEGTSGSHNEQFF. CDR3 DNA: TGCAGCGTGGAAGGGACTAGCGGGAGCCACAATGAGCAGTTCTTC.

This clone was detected only a few times. The chain carries TRBV27 and TRBJ1-1; possible D gene TRBD1, 5 bases. V lost 4 bases, J lost 7 bases, and 10 bases lay in between. Germline CDR1 MNHEY, CDR2 SMNVEV (reference sequence). The CDR3 runs to 12 residues. The CDR3 DNA follows: TGTGCCAGCAGTTCGGAAAGGGGTGAAGCTTTCTTT. This gives the protein CASSSERGEAFF.

This clone is a singleton in its sample. The J gene is TRBJ1-6, the V gene TRBV7-2, with TRBD1 identical over 7 bases. Germline values: CDR1 SGHTA, CDR2 FQGNSA. CDR3 length: 16 residues. J was trimmed by 0 bases and V by 5 bases; bases with no gene match: 4. The CDR3 here is CASSRDSVSYNSPLHF. The CDR3 DNA reads as TGTGCCAGCAGCCGGGACAGTGTCTCCTATAATTCACCCCTCCACTTT.

V usage is TRBV18 and J usage is TRBJ2-1; tentative D call: TRBD1 (6 bases). This CDR3 is 14 amino acids long. Trimming cost V 0 bases and J 6 bases, with 9 bases left between them. The V gene's germline CDR1 is KGHSH and CDR2 LQKENI. The CDR3: CASSPPGAANEQFF. The CDR3 bases are TGTGCCAGCTCACCACCGGGGGCAGCCAATGAGCAGTTCTTC.

In its sample, this clone was seen a few times. V is TRBV27 and J is TRBJ2-7, with TRBD2 identical over 11 bases. Germline CDR1 is MNHEY and CDR2 is SMNVEV (reference sequence). CDR3 length: 14 amino acids. V trimming: 6 bases; J trimming: 3 bases; junction bases outside the gene matches: 4. The CDR3 region is CASRPSGRLYEQYF. CDR3 nucleotide sequence: TGTGCCAGCAGGCCTAGCGGGAGGCTCTACGAGCAGTACTTC.

This chain uses TRBV6-1 with TRBJ2-7; 9 positions match TRBD1. Trimming took 4 bases from V and 4 from J; bases not matched to a gene: 14. The CDR3 is 17 amino acids. Germline V gene data show CDR1 as MNHNS and CDR2 as SASEGT. The CDR3 region has the DNA TGTGCCAGCAGTGTCTACCTCCCGGGACAGGGTATTTACGAGCAGTACTTC. It codes for CASSVYLPGQGIYEQYF.

The chain has TRBV19 and TRBJ2-5; 7 bases line up with TRBD2. Germline trimming cut 4 bases from V and 5 bases from J; bases unmatched to any gene: 4. Germline V gene sequence: CDR1 LNHDA, CDR2 SQIVND (reference sequence). The CDR3 is 13 amino acids. The CDR3 spells CASSTGLEETQYF. CDR3 sequence (DNA): TGTGCCAGTAGTACCGGACTAGAGGAGACCCAGTACTTC.

The sample holds one count of this clone. The chain joins TRBV9 to TRBJ1-3; 7 positions agree with TRBD1. V was pared by 4 bases and J by 3 bases, with 13 bases of the junction left unmatched. This CDR3 comprises 17 residues. Germline V lookup: CDR1 SGDLS, CDR2 YYNGEE. CDR3 loop: CASSITGTAVGGNTIYF. CDR3 bases: TGTGCCAGCAGCATCACCGGGACAGCTGTGGGTGGAAACACCATATATTTT.

The chain couples TRBV5-1 to TRBJ2-1; TRBD1 matches 7 bases. This CDR3 is built from 15 residues. J gave up 7 bases and V 4 bases, and 11 bases lay outside the gene matches. Germline V gene data show CDR1 as SGHRS and CDR2 as YFSETQ. The DNA of the CDR3 is TGCGCCAGCAGCAAGGACAGGCCTACTCCAAATGAGCAGTTCTTC. This sequence encodes CASSKDRPTPNEQFF.

This chain links TRBV24-1 with TRBJ2-7; the match to TRBD2 covers 15 bases. The germline gives CDR1 KGHDR, CDR2 SFDVKD. This CDR3 is 17 amino acids long. As DNA, the CDR3 is TGTGCACGAGGGGGACTAGCGGGAGGAAAGCGATCCTACGAGCAGTACTTC. Its protein product is CARGGLAGGKRSYEQYF.

This chain joins TRBV10-3 and TRBJ2-2; the match to TRBD1 covers 9 bases. The germline CDR1 and CDR2 sequences are ENHRY and SYGVKD. With 10 bases clipped from V and 3 bases from J, the junction kept 6 bases outside the gene matches. The CDR3 loop spans 14 amino acids. DNA for the CDR3: TGTGCCAGCCAGACAGGGGGATACACCGGGGAGCTGTTTTTT. It specifies CASQTGGYTGELFF.

The chain recombines TRBV6-4 with TRBJ2-7; 7 positions agree with TRBD1. The CDR3 covers 16 residues. Germline CDR1 reads MRHNA; CDR2 reads SNTAGT. The ends lost 6 bases at V and 2 bases at J; junction bases unmatched: 13. The CDR3: CASRTGGSGGAYEQYF. In nucleotides, the CDR3 is TGTGCCAGCAGAACCGGTGGGTCAGGGGGTGCCTACGAGCAGTACTTC.

For the CDR3, the DNA is TGTGCCAGCAGGCCCGGACAGCCTCTGGGAAAACTGTTTTTT. This gives the protein CASRPGQPLGKLFF. The J gene is TRBJ1-4, the V gene TRBV7-8, with a tentative D call TRBD1 (6 bases). The ends were cut back, 6 bases at V and 10 bases at J, with 18 bases in the middle. The CDR3 totals 14 residues. From germline, CDR1 is SGHVS and CDR2 FQNEAQ.

The rearrangement uses TRBV7-2 and TRBJ1-1; a possible D gene is TRBD1 (5 bases). CDR3 length: 13 amino acids. V shed 1 base and J shed 8 bases, with 11 bases lying between them. Germline CDR1 and CDR2: SGHTA and FQGNSA. The CDR3 here is CASSLGQRTEAFF. The CDR3 nucleotides are TGTGCCAGCAGCTTAGGACAGAGGACGGAAGCTTTCTTT.

The chain carries TRBV29-1 and TRBJ1-2, with 7 bases matching TRBD1. This CDR3 is built from 14 residues. Trimming cost V 1 base and J 3 bases; bases outside gene matches: 5. CDR1 SQVTM and CDR2 ANQGSEA come from the germline V gene. In DNA, the CDR3 is TGCAGCGTTGAAGCGAGAGGGGGCGACTATGGCTACACCTTC. Translated: CSVEARGGDYGYTF.

The chain joins TRBV6-2 or TRBV6-3 to TRBJ2-7; a weak D match, TRBD1 (5 bases). Per the germline V gene, CDR1 is MNHEY and CDR2 is SVGEGT. This CDR3 comprises 17 residues. V shed 4 bases and J shed 4 bases, with 23 bases lying between them. The DNA for the CDR3 is TGTGCCAGCAGTTCCCCCGCAGGACATCAAAACAAATACGAGCAGTACTTC. Protein: CASSSPAGHQNKYEQYF.

The rearrangement uses TRBV21-1 and TRBJ2-1; the table's TRBD2 call for D was not verified on the DNA. TRBV21-1 is annotated as a pseudogene. This CDR3 is 22 amino acids long. DNA for the CDR3: TGTGCCAGCAGCAAAAGGGGCCCTCTTAGCGGGAGTACCGAAAGCTCCTACAATGAGCAGTTCTTC. Encoded protein: CASSKRGPLSGSTESSYNEQFF.